This is a list of T cell receptor beta chains from one sample in a study of blood T cell repertoires in COVID-19. The method was immunoSEQ multiplex PCR; TCRdb's version includes in-frame clones alone and lacks a portion of them. The sample has approximately 110,000 clones; more than 80% are singletons. The specimen was peripheral blood. All receptors derive from an elderly woman with COVID-19, enrolled during active disease. The CDR3 runs from the conserved cysteine through the conserved F or W. D genes are given only for firm matches. Size is omitted from some rows. Given values are once, few, many or a class for expanded clones.

j_gene,v_gene,len,d_gene,abundance,CDR3nt,CDR3aa
TRBJ2-2,TRBV2,13,TRBD2,NA,TGTGCCAGCAGGGTCCAGCGGGACGGGGAGCTGTTTTTT,CASRVQRDGELFF
TRBJ1-4,TRBV5-1,15,TRBD1,NA,TGCGCCAGCAGCTCTACAGGGGGCCGTTCTGAAAAACTGTTTTTT,CASSSTGGRSEKLFF
TRBJ2-5,TRBV7-3,14,NA,NA,TGTGCCAGCAGCTCGCCAGGGGATCCAGAGACCCAGTACTTC,CASSSPGDPETQYF
TRBJ2-3,TRBV5-1,16,TRBD1,NA,TGCGCCAGCAGCTTGGAAGGCACAGGGGGCCCAGATACGCAGTATTTT,CASSLEGTGGPDTQYF
TRBJ1-4,TRBV15,17,TRBD1,NA,TGTGCCACCAGCAGATACAGACAGGGGGCGGTTAATGAAAAACTGTTTTTT,CATSRYRQGAVNEKLFF
TRBJ2-5,TRBV27,15,TRBD2,once,TGTGCCAGCAGTCGACTAGCGGGCCACCAAGAGACCCAGTACTTC,CASSRLAGHQETQYF
TRBJ2-1,TRBV18,15,TRBD1,few,TGTGCCAGCTCACCCAGGACAGGGGGGAACAATGAGCAGTTCTTC,CASSPRTGGNNEQFF
TRBJ2-2,TRBV19,19,TRBD1,NA,TGTGCCAGTACTACCATAGGACAGGGGAAACCCGGGAGCACCGGGGAGCTGTTTTTT,CASTTIGQGKPGSTGELFF
TRBJ1-2,TRBV9,15,NA,NA,TGTGCCAGCAGCGTAGGACAGAGAGCTAACCATGGCTACACCTTC,CASSVGQRANHGYTF
TRBJ1-2,TRBV28,15,TRBD1,NA,TGTGCCAGCAGTTTACAGTGGGACAGGGACAATGGCTACACCTTC,CASSLQWDRDNGYTF
TRBJ1-5,TRBV9,15,TRBD1,NA,TGTGCCAGCAGCCCAGGGACAGGTTTAAATCAGCCCCAGCATTTT,CASSPGTGLNQPQHF
TRBJ1-4,TRBV27,14,NA,NA,TGTGCCAGCTCAGCTAGGGGTTCTAATGAAAAACTGTTTTTT,CASSARGSNEKLFF
TRBJ1-5,TRBV18,14,TRBD1,NA,TGTGCCAGCTCACTCACAGGGGCGGATCAGCCCCAGCATTTT,CASSLTGADQPQHF
TRBJ1-1,TRBV6-1,19,NA,NA,TGTGCCAGCAGTGGGCCCCTCCAGCAGCCAAGACAAACGAACACTGAAGCTTTCTTT,CASSGPLQQPRQTNTEAFF
TRBJ1-2,TRBV6-2/TRBV6-3,14,TRBD1,NA,TGTGCCAGCAGTTTTTGGACAGGGTGGAATGGCTACACCTTC,CASSFWTGWNGYTF
TRBJ2-5,TRBV6-5,11,NA,few,TGTGCCAGCGGTAGCTTCGAGACCCAGTACTTC,CASGSFETQYF
TRBJ2-5,TRBV20-1,16,TRBD1,NA,TGCAGTGCTAGTCCTCACCGGGACAGGGCCAGGAGGAACCAGTACTTC,CSASPHRDRARRNQYF
TRBJ1-5,TRBV5-5,16,NA,NA,TGTGCCAGCAGCTTGGGCCTCTCAGCGCGCAATCAGCCCCAGCATTTT,CASSLGLSARNQPQHF
TRBJ2-1,TRBV27,13,TRBD2,NA,TGTGCCAGCAAGGCGGGAGGTTCAAATGAGCAGTTCTTC,CASKAGGSNEQFF
TRBJ2-3,TRBV10-3,19,TRBD2,NA,TGTGCCATCAGTGGACCTCCGGGACTAGCGGGAGAGGGGGGCCATACGCAGTATTTT,CAISGPPGLAGEGGHTQYF
TRBJ1-4,TRBV3-1/TRBV3-2,15,NA,NA,TGTGCCAGCAGCCTGACACACGGCCGAAGTGAAAAACTGTTTTTT,CASSLTHGRSEKLFF
TRBJ2-7,TRBV19,13,TRBD2,NA,TGTGCCAGTAGTATAAGCGGGATAAACGAGCAGTACTTC,CASSISGINEQYF
TRBJ2-6,TRBV7-9,18,TRBD1,NA,TGTGCCAGCAGCTTAGGATTTTTGACAGGGTCTGGGGCCAACGTCCTGACTTTC,CASSLGFLTGSGANVLTF
TRBJ2-2,TRBV5-1,13,NA,NA,TGCGCCAGTTGTTTAGAGGCCCCCGGGGAGCTGTTTTTT,CASCLEAPGELFF
TRBJ2-2,TRBV3-1/TRBV3-2,17,TRBD2,NA,TGTGCCAGCAGCCCACGAAGAAGAGGGACTAGAGCCGGGGAGCTGTTTTTT,CASSPRRRGTRAGELFF
TRBJ2-7,TRBV15,15,NA,NA,TGTGCCACCAGCAGGGATTCGGTACAGACCTACGAGCAGTACTTC,CATSRDSVQTYEQYF
TRBJ1-6,TRBV16,15,TRBD1,NA,TGTGCCAGCAGCCAGAGGACAGGGGTAAATTCACCCCTCCACTTT,CASSQRTGVNSPLHF
TRBJ1-1,TRBV6-5,13,NA,NA,TGTGCCGGAGGCAGGTCAGTGAACACTGAAGCTTTCTTT,CAGGRSVNTEAFF
TRBJ2-5,TRBV5-6,17,TRBD2,NA,TGTGCCAGCAGCCTCGGACTAGCGGGAGGCGGATGGGAGACCCAGTACTTC,CASSLGLAGGGWETQYF
TRBJ2-7,TRBV28,12,NA,NA,TGTGCCAGCGAGGACTTAATCTACGAGCAGTACTTC,CASEDLIYEQYF
TRBJ2-7,TRBV6-2/TRBV6-3,13,NA,NA,TGTGCCAGCAGCAGAGGTCAGTCCTACGAGCAGTACTTC,CASSRGQSYEQYF
TRBJ2-5,TRBV27,15,TRBD1,NA,TGTGCCAGCAGTCGCCCACCAGGGGGCCAAGAGACCCAGTACTTC,CASSRPPGGQETQYF
TRBJ2-2,TRBV4-3,15,TRBD1,NA,TGCGCCAGCAGCCAAGTATCAGGGGGCATCGGGGAGCTGTTTTTT,CASSQVSGGIGELFF